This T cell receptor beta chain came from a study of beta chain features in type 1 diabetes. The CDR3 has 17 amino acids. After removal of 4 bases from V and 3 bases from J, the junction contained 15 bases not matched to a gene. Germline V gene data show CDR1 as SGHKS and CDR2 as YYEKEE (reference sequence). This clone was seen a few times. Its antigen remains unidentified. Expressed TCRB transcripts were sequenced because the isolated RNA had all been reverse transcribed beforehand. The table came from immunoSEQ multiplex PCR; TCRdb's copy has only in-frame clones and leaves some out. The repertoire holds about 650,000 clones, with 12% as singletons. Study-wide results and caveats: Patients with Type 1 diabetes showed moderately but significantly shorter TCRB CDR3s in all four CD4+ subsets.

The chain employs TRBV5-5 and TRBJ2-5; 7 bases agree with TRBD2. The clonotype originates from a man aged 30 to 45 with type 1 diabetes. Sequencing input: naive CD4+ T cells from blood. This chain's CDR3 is CASSPLLLGGGEETQYF. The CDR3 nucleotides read TGTGCCAGCAGCCCATTGCTTTTGGGCGGGGGAGAAGAGACCCAGTACTTC. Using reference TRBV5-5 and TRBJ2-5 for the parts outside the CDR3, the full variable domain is DAGVTQSPTHLIKTRGQQVTLRCSPISGHKSVSWYQQVLGQGPQFIFQYYEKEERGRGNFPDRFSARQFPNYSSELNVNALLLGDSALYLCASSPLLLGGGEETQYFGPGTRLLVL.